The source of this T cell receptor (beta chain) is a study of blood T cells in healthy people across ages. Study-wide points: Observed TCR beta diversity per million T cells went down as age went up. This fall followed a roughly linear course with age. Unsorted PBMC material precluded a definitive naive versus antigen-experienced comparison.

The authors ran a second PCR of about 6 to 11 cycles using a sample-barcoded 5' primer and a J-beta primer mix. From each sample, at least 3 million paired-end reads containing CDR3 were obtained. TCRdb reprocessed the 5' RACE reads via MiXCR and lists one record per CDR3 protein. The repertoire holds approximately 700,000 distinct CDR3 sequences, with roughly 32% as singletons. Donation came from healthy Caucasian individuals in Russia who were aged about 6 to 100. This CDR3 comprises 15 residues. V dropped 8 bases and J dropped 7; count of bases not matched to a gene: 10. Germline V gene data show CDR1 as MDHEN and CDR2 as SYDVKM. This clonotype was detected many times. Its antigen is unidentified.

This clonotype was sampled from a woman older than 75 in good health. The source material was blood. The rearrangement links TRBV28 to TRBJ2-1; 11 nucleotides match TRBD2. CDR3 region: CASGLLAGGRNEQFF. The CDR3, as DNA: TGTGCCAGCGGACTTTTAGCGGGGGGGCGGAATGAGCAGTTCTTC. The whole variable domain, filled in from reference TRBV28 and TRBJ2-1, reads DVKVTQSSRYLVKRTGEKVFLECVQDMDHENMFWYRQDPGLGLRLIYFSYDVKMKEKGDIPEGYSVSREKKERFSLILESASTNQTSMYLCASGLLAGGRNEQFFGPGTRLTVL.